This T cell receptor beta chain was obtained from a study of blood T cell repertoires in COVID-19 (dated by TCRdb to 2019 to 2021). As for the study more broadly: Samples covering the acute and convalescent phases of COVID-19 were provided by collaborators in the United States, Italy and Spain. The prospective study material was composed of cDNA or gDNA derived from T cells, B-cell-depleted T cells, or PBMCs. Deeply sampled blood TCRbeta repertoires from subjects exposed to, actively infected with, or recovered from COVID-19 were included in the dataset. The repertoires were released in a freely available public database intended as a resource for research on the immune response to SARS-CoV-2. Samples came from the ongoing ImmuneRACE study (first 160 participants) plus 1,254 subjects from 6 global collaborators. A de-identified subject ID, COVID-19 status, age in years and sex were almost always included in the sample metadata. HLA class I and class II types, where available, came from metadata supplied by the sample provider rather than from assay-based typing. Overall study outcomes, separate from this receptor: The amount of clinical and demographic metadata varied by source and participant and was provided uncurated.

As regards this clone: What antigen it recognizes has not been identified. It has no much larger one-base neighbor in the sample; base qualities were not kept.

V sheds 0 bases and J sheds 6 bases, leaving 10 bases between their ends. Counted from cysteine to phenylalanine, this CDR3 has 14 amino acids. Here the CDR3 DNA is all that survives: 42 bases in frame from base 1. According to the germline V gene, CDR1 reads SGHDT and CDR2 reads YYEEEE. At one collaborating source in Seattle, patients were enrolled during active infection and were followed longitudinally through the course of disease. Each collaborating institution followed its own protocols to collect whole blood in K2EDTA tubes. Collaborator samples were shipped for TCRbeta analysis as frozen whole blood, isolated PBMCs, or DNA extracted from either sample type. TCRbeta CDR3 regions were amplified from genomic DNA by means of the immunoSEQ Assay, a bias-controlled multiplex PCR. The source study handled its data this way. The number of nucleated cells in each sample was estimated from the amplification of reference gene primers within the assay. To quantify the absolute abundance of each unique TCRbeta CDR3 rearrangement, sequence reads were collapsed and filtered. For each sample, productive Simpson clonality was calculated as the square root of Simpson's diversity index over productive rearrangements. TCRdb obtained this table from immuneACCESS and retained in-frame rearrangements with V and J assigned. These tables miss some clones; where compared with another copy, unresolved V genes account for less than half of the shortfall, and the remainder is unexplained. V and J calls and clone size are copied from that table; D and trimming were computed from the DNA. The sample table records 330,000 or so clones; over 80% of these occur just once. Jointly, the top ten make up more than 7.5% of the sample.

The V gene is TRBV5-6 and the J gene is TRBJ2-1; 6 matching bases give a weak D call of TRBD1. The sequenced sample was peripheral blood. The sequence was obtained from a man aged 30-40 years with COVID-19, enrolled during active disease. The nucleotide sequence reads as follows: TGTGCCAGCAGCTTGGACGGACAGCCCAATGAGCAGTTCTTC. This codes for CASSLDGQPNEQFF. The CDR3 plus the reference TRBV5-6 and TRBJ2-1 genes for the other parts give the full variable domain: DAGVTQSPTHLIKTRGQQVTLRCSPKSGHDTVSWYQQALGQGPQFIFQYYEEEERQRGNFPDRFSGHQFPNYSSELNVNALLLGDSALYLCASSLDGQPNEQFFGPGTRLTVL.